This T cell receptor beta chain was recovered during a study of blood T cell repertoires in COVID-19 (TCRdb year 2020). General notes on the study: Collaborator samples came from the United States, Italy and Spain and covered acute and convalescent phases of COVID-19. Where available, HLA class I and class II types were obtained from metadata supplied by the sample provider rather than from assay-based typing. Subjects who had been exposed to COVID-19, were actively infected with it, or had recovered from it provided the deeply sampled blood TCRbeta repertoires that made up the dataset. Samples came from the ongoing ImmuneRACE study (first 160 participants) plus 1,254 subjects from 6 global collaborators. The repertoires were released in a freely available public database meant as a resource for research on the immune response to SARS-CoV-2. The material from the prospective study consisted of cDNA or gDNA derived from T cells, B-cell-depleted T cells, or PBMCs. The sample metadata nearly always contained a de-identified subject ID, COVID-19 status, age in years and sex.

TCRbeta CDR3 regions were amplified from genomic DNA by means of the immunoSEQ Assay, a bias-controlled multiplex PCR. Under the source paper's analysis protocol: The number of nucleated cells in each sample was estimated from the amplification of reference gene primers within the assay. Sequence reads were collapsed and filtered to measure the absolute abundance of every unique TCRbeta CDR3 rearrangement. For each sample, productive Simpson clonality was calculated as the square root of Simpson's diversity index over productive rearrangements. TCRdb stores this immuneACCESS table with in-frame sequences only. Part of the clones is absent; in the studies checked, under half of the shortfall reflects unresolved V genes, and no reason is known for the rest. That table is the source of V, J and clone size, and D and trimming were worked out from the DNA. Recorded for this sample are 120,000 or so clones; about 86% of them occurred a single time. Approximately 2% of the sample is in the top ten clones.

Spanning cysteine to phenylalanine, the CDR3 consists of 14 amino acids. Only the CDR3 part of the read is kept: 42 bases, read in frame from the first base. Taken from the germline V gene, the CDR1 and CDR2 loops are MNHEY and SVGEGT. Relative to germline, V is missing 5 bases and J is missing 7 bases, with 7 bases of the junction outside any gene match. Broad study findings and their caveats: The quantity of clinical and demographic metadata differed by source and by participant and was supplied without curation.

Whole blood was collected in K2EDTA tubes by collaborating institutions according to the institutions' own protocols. For TCRbeta analysis, collaborators shipped samples in one of three forms: frozen whole blood, isolated PBMCs, or DNA extracted from either of those sample types. This clone showed up just once. Its antigen is still unknown. Base qualities are not provided; no much larger clone lies one nucleotide away. The sequenced sample was peripheral blood. This TCR was sampled from a woman between 50 and 59 years old with acute or convalescent COVID-19. Recombination connected TRBV6-2 or TRBV6-3 to TRBJ1-1, with 10 bases aligning to TRBD1. The nucleotide sequence is given as TGTGCCAGCAGTCCCGGGACAGGGGTTGGTGAAGCTTTCTTT. This encodes CASSPGTGVGEAFF.